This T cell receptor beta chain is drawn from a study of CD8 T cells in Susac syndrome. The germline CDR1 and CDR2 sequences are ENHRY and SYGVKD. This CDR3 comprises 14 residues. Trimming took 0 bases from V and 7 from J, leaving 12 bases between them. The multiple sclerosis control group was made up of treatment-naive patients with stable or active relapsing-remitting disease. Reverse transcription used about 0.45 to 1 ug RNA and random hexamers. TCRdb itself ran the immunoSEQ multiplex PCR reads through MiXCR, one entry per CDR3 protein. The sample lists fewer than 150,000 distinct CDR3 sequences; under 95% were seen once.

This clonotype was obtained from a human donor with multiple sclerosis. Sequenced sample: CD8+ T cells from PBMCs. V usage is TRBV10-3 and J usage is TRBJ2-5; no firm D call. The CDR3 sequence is CAISESARPGTQYF. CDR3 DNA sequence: TGTGCCATCAGTGAGTCCGCGCGGCCTGGGACCCAGTACTTC.